The 18 T cell receptor beta chains below were found in one sample sequenced in a study of shared clonotypes between healthy human individuals. Here immunoSEQ multiplex PCR was the method, and the copy in TCRdb shows in-frame clones only, minus some. The sample includes 330,000 or so clones, 73% of them seen just once. Sequencing was performed on memory CD4+ T cells sorted from blood. Documented subset: CD45RA-negative fraction. These receptors were collected from a man in his thirties or forties in good health.

The chain couples TRBV7-2 to TRBJ2-6; a possible D gene is TRBD1 (6 bases). The V gene lost 5 bases and the J gene lost 2 bases, with 16 bases spanning the gap. From germline, CDR1 is SGHTA and CDR2 FQGNSA. There are 17 residues in the CDR3. CDR3 DNA: TGTGCCAGCAGCGTAAACAGGGTTAGCGCTGGGGCCAACGTCCTGACTTTC. Translation gives CASSVNRVSAGANVLTF. The full variable domain, completed using reference TRBV7-2 and TRBJ2-6, is GAGVSQSPSNKVTEKGKDVELRCDPISGHTALYWYRQSLGQGLEFLIYFQGNSAPDKSGLPSDRFSAERTGGSVSTLTIQRTQQEDSAVYLCASSVNRVSAGANVLTFGAGSRLTVL.

The rearrangement joins TRBV2 to TRBJ2-3; TRBD2 agrees at 8 bases. CDR1 is SNHLY, CDR2 FYNNEI, per germline. With 6 bases clipped from V and 6 bases from J, the junction kept 8 bases outside the gene matches. The CDR3 runs to 14 residues. The CDR3, as DNA: TGTGCCAGCAGGGGAGGACTAGCTTCGGATACGCAGTATTTT. It specifies CASRGGLASDTQYF.

A note on this clone: It differs at one base from a far larger clone, so likely a read error. The sample holds other DNA sequences that translate to the same CDR3. The V and J genes are TRBV10-3 and TRBJ2-5; D may be TRBD2 (5 bases). The CDR3 totals 13 residues. Germline assignment: CDR1 ENHRY and CDR2 SYGVKD. The V end was cut by 6 bases, the J end by 2 bases, with 10 bases between. The CDR3 spells CAISEGRQETQYF. In DNA, the CDR3 is TGTGCCATCAGCGAGGGTAGACAAGAGACCCAGTACTTC.

The chain employs TRBV2 and TRBJ2-3; tentative D call: TRBD2 (7 bases). Trimming cost V 8 bases and J 3 bases, with 15 bases left between them. This CDR3 has 14 amino acids. Per germline, CDR1 SNHLY and CDR2 FYNNEI. DNA for the CDR3: TGTGCCAGCTGGGGGGGCGGGAGTACAGATACGCAGTATTTT. Protein: CASWGGGSTDTQYF.

The chain uses TRBV2 and TRBJ2-1; possibly TRBD1 for D (5 bases). V was clipped by 6 bases and J by 8 bases, with 14 bases between them. Germline CDR1 SNHLY, CDR2 FYNNEI. CDR3 length: 13 residues. CDR3 residues: CASSVDWGDEQFF. The CDR3 DNA reads as TGTGCCAGCAGCGTTGATTGGGGCGATGAGCAGTTCTTC.

About this clone itself: One junction end disagrees with the germline gene, perhaps due to a read error. This chain uses TRBV7-7 with TRBJ2-5; no clear D. Per germline, CDR1 SSHAT and CDR2 FNYEAQ (reference sequence). The CDR3 is 13 residues long. This CDR3 is CASSLGRSETQYF. Written as DNA, the CDR3 is TGTGCTAGCAGCTTGGGTAGGTCGGAGACCCAGTACTTC.

The table lists this clone with a few counts. The chain recombines TRBV5-1 with TRBJ2-7; TRBD2 matches 8 bases. V was pared by 0 bases and J by 3 bases, with 11 bases of the junction left unmatched. Germline V CDR1 and CDR2: SGHRS, YFSETQ. The CDR3 runs 17 residues. This chain's CDR3 is CASSLELVAGTNYEQYF. CDR3 coding DNA: TGCGCCAGCAGCTTGGAATTGGTAGCGGGAACAAACTACGAGCAGTACTTC.

V is TRBV27 and J is TRBJ1-1; D is unresolved. Germline V gene sequence: CDR1 MNHEY, CDR2 SMNVEV (reference sequence). The V end was cut by 2 bases, the J end by 0 bases, with 10 bases between. This CDR3 comprises 15 residues. The CDR3, as DNA: TGTGCCAGCAGTTTAACATCTCTCGTGAACACTGAAGCTTTCTTT. Encoded protein: CASSLTSLVNTEAFF.

At least ten counts were recorded for this clone. The chain recombines TRBV2 with TRBJ1-5; 9 bases fit TRBD1. Germline CDR1 reads SNHLY; CDR2 reads FYNNEI. The CDR3 contains 17 residues. Trimming at V came to 0 bases and at J to 2 bases, leaving 5 bases not matched to a gene. The DNA for the CDR3 is TGTGCCAGCAGTGAAGCATATTGGACAGGGGGCAATCAGCCCCAGCATTTT. Translated, it gives CASSEAYWTGGNQPQHF.

The rearrangement links TRBV7-9 to TRBJ2-2; TRBD2 might be the D (6 bases). Trimming left V 0 bases short and J 7 bases short, with 9 bases between. Germline assignment: CDR1 SEHNR and CDR2 FQNEAQ (reference sequence). CDR3 length: 14 amino acids. This chain's CDR3 is CASSLAGGIGELFF. The CDR3 bases are TGTGCCAGCAGCTTAGCCGGGGGAATCGGGGAGCTGTTTTTT.

A remark on this clone: Additional DNA sequences in this sample encode the identical CDR3. The CDR3 DNA follows: TGCAGCGTTGGGGGCGGGATGAACACTGAAGCTTTCTTT. It specifies CSVGGGMNTEAFF. The rearrangement uses TRBV29-1 and TRBJ1-1, with D possibly matching TRBD1 (5 bases). This CDR3 has 13 residues. The germline gives CDR1 SQVTM, CDR2 ANQGSEA. V was clipped by 4 bases and J by 0 bases, with 9 bases between them.

The chain recombines TRBV28 with TRBJ2-7; 8 bases align to TRBD1. The CDR3 totals 14 residues. The junction had 8 bases not matched to a gene; V was cut back by 3 bases and J by 7 bases. Germline V gives CDR1 MDHEN, CDR2 SYDVKM. The CDR3 DNA reads TGTGCCAGCAGTTTGGGCAGGGGGCTCAAGGAGCAGTACTTC. It specifies CASSLGRGLKEQYF.

The chain carries TRBV28 and TRBJ2-7; 14 bases fit TRBD2. With 6 bases clipped from V and 1 base from J, the junction kept 8 bases outside the gene matches. Per the germline V gene, CDR1 is MDHEN and CDR2 is SYDVKM. There are 17 residues in the CDR3. CDR3 in amino acids: CASRRLAGGSFSYEQYF. The DNA for the CDR3 is TGTGCCAGCAGACGACTAGCGGGAGGGAGCTTTTCCTACGAGCAGTACTTC.

The CDR3 DNA reads TGTGCCAGCAGCCAGGGGATTACCTACGAGCAGTACTTC. Protein sequence: CASSQGITYEQYF. The chain employs TRBV11-3 and TRBJ2-7; D is possibly TRBD1 (6 bases). Germline V CDR1 and CDR2: SGHNT, YENEEA. Deletions cut 5 bases from V and 2 bases from J, with 10 bases between. The CDR3 length is 13 residues.

The rearrangement uses TRBV27 and TRBJ2-5, with no clear D. Germline V gene sequence: CDR1 MNHEY, CDR2 SMNVEV (reference sequence). Trimming left V 3 bases short and J 2 bases short, with 13 bases between. The CDR3 is made up of 15 amino acids. CDR3 sequence (DNA): TGTGCCAGCAGTTTTAGCAACAGTGAACAAGAGACCCAGTACTTC. The encoded protein is CASSFSNSEQETQYF.

The V call is TRBV6-5, the J call TRBJ2-1; perhaps TRBD2 as D (6 bases). Looked up from germline, CDR1 is MNHEY and CDR2 is SVGAGI. V was trimmed by 8 bases and J by 6 bases, leaving 17 bases between them. There are 14 residues in the CDR3. CDR3 DNA: TGTGCCAGCGGGATTAGCGGCGGATTCAATGAGCAGTTCTTC. This translates into CASGISGGFNEQFF.

This clone was recorded once. The chain carries TRBV18 and TRBJ2-1; 8 bases match TRBD2. Germline V gene sequence: CDR1 KGHSH, CDR2 LQKENI. The CDR3 has 14 residues. V lost 3 bases to trimming and J lost 6 bases; unmatched junction nucleotides: 4. The DNA of the CDR3 is TGTGCCAGCTCACCCTCTAGCGGGCTCAATGAGCAGTTCTTC. Its protein is CASSPSSGLNEQFF.

The chain employs TRBV5-1 and TRBJ2-1; 9 bases map to TRBD2. Germline values: CDR1 SGHRS, CDR2 YFSETQ. This CDR3 comprises 14 residues. V lost 2 bases and J lost 7; bases outside the gene matches: 4. CDR3 loop: CASSLAGGMNEQFF. Written as DNA, the CDR3 is TGCGCCAGCAGCTTAGCGGGAGGTATGAATGAGCAGTTCTTC. The full variable domain, with the rest looked up from reference TRBV5-1 and TRBJ2-1, is KAGVTQTPRYLIKTRGQQVTLSCSPISGHRSVSWYQQTPGQGLQFLFEYFSETQRNKGNFPGRFSGRQFSNSRSEMNVSTLELGDSALYLCASSLAGGMNEQFFGPGTRLTVL.